The clone carrying this TCR beta chain was observed at least ten times. As yet, its antigen is unknown. These data come from a study of identical twins. Findings and caveats of the study: Partial confounding of zero-insertion analyses by invariant MAIT and iNKT cells was possible. Insertions ran lower in abundant cord blood beta clonotypes, though not in memory repertoires.

With template switching, a universal primer site was added, and the cDNA carried unique molecular identifiers. TCRdb fed the 5' RACE reads into MiXCR, producing one record per CDR3 protein. The repertoire holds about 150,000 distinct CDR3 sequences, with under 4.5% as singletons. V shed 2 bases and J shed 2 bases, with 8 bases lying between them. CDR1 MNHEY and CDR2 SMNVEV come from the germline V gene (reference sequence). The CDR3 has 14 amino acids. All donors were healthy, and all were Caucasian. The TCR originated in a man aged 18-30 years in good health. The sample consisted of memory T cells sorted from blood. The genes are TRBV27 and TRBJ2-3; no clear D gene. CDR3 sequence: CASSLRRYTDTQYF. The CDR3 DNA sequence: TGTGCCAGCAGTTTAAGGCGGTACACAGATACGCAGTATTTT.